These 26 T cell receptor beta chains originate from one sample sequenced in a study of blood T cell repertoires in COVID-19. This table comes from immunoSEQ multiplex PCR, and its TCRdb copy is limited to in-frame clones, with some not included. Found here are roughly 180,000 clones, roughly 82% of them singletons; the top ten hold 9.5% to 11%. Sequences were obtained from PBMCs or T cells enriched from blood (not recorded which). The receptors derive from a man aged 50 to 59 who had recovered from COVID-19.

The V and J genes are TRBV30 and TRBJ2-7; D not certain. Germline V gene data show CDR1 as GTSNPN and CDR2 as SVGIG (reference sequence). The CDR3 sequence is 14 residues long. V was shortened by 2 bases and J by 2 bases, with 13 bases between the two germline ends. As DNA, the CDR3 is TGTGCCTGGAGTCAACTATCGACCCCCTACGAGCAGTACTTC. Its protein product is CAWSQLSTPYEQYF. The full variable domain, in which reference TRBV30 and TRBJ2-7 provide the parts outside the CDR3, is SQTIHQWPATLVQPVGSPLSLECTVEGTSNPNLYWYRQAAGRGLQLLFYSVGIGQISSEVPQNLSASRPQDRQFILSSKKLLLSDSGFYLCAWSQLSTPYEQYFGPGTRLTVT.

The chain is built from TRBV5-1 and TRBJ2-2; D is perhaps TRBD1 (5 bases). This CDR3 is 13 amino acids long. CDR1 is SGHRS, CDR2 YFSETQ, per germline. V lost 4 bases and J lost 3, with 7 bases in between. The CDR3 DNA reads TGCGCCAGCAGCCCAGGGTACACCGGGGAGCTGTTTTTT. Protein sequence: CASSPGYTGELFF.

The V and J genes are TRBV6-5 and TRBJ2-2; D is unresolved. The CDR3 is made up of 13 amino acids. The V end lost 0 bases, the J end lost 6 bases, and 5 bases lay between the germline ends. The germline V gene has CDR1 MNHEY and CDR2 SVGAGI. CDR3 in DNA: TGTGCCAGCAGTTACTCGGTAGCCGGGGAGCTGTTTTTT. Its translation is CASSYSVAGELFF.

The chain couples TRBV6-5 to TRBJ1-1; tentative D call: TRBD1 (5 bases). CDR1 and CDR2 (germline): MNHEY, SVGAGI. The CDR3 sequence is 13 residues long. Trimming took 5 bases from V and 8 from J, leaving 15 bases between them. The CDR3 coding sequence is TGTGCCAGCAGTCGCAGGGTCCCAATAGAAGCTTTCTTT. Residues: CASSRRVPIEAFF.

This chain links TRBV19 with TRBJ2-3; 12 bases line up with TRBD2. Germline loops: CDR1 LNHDA, CDR2 SQIVND (reference sequence). CDR3 length: 15 amino acids. Unmatched junction bases numbered 3, after V lost 6 bases and J lost 2 bases. CDR3 region: CASRSSGGATDTQYF. In DNA form, the CDR3 reads TGTGCCAGTAGGTCTAGCGGGGGGGCCACAGATACGCAGTATTTT.

The chain carries TRBV5-1 and TRBJ2-3, with D maybe TRBD2 (6 bases). Trimming removed 7 bases at V and 1 base at J, with 13 bases between. Germline assignment: CDR1 SGHRS and CDR2 YFSETQ. The CDR3 sequence is 14 residues long. CDR3 sequence: CASRQRVGTDTQYF. DNA of the CDR3: TGCGCCAGCCGCCAGCGGGTGGGCACAGATACGCAGTATTTT.

This clone was detected many times. The rearrangement links TRBV3-1 (or the pseudogene TRBV3-2) to TRBJ2-5, with D perhaps matching TRBD2 (6 bases). Trimming removed 0 bases from V and 2 bases from J, with 19 bases in between. This CDR3 region has 18 residues. The germline gives CDR1 LGHDT, CDR2 YNNKEL (reference sequence). Written as DNA, the CDR3 is TGTGCCAGCAGCCAAGATCTTGGGGACTCCGGGGCTCAAGAGACCCAGTACTTC. This sequence encodes CASSQDLGDSGAQETQYF.

The chain uses TRBV5-1 and TRBJ1-2, with D tentatively TRBD1 (6 bases). The CDR3 totals 15 residues. V was shortened by 2 bases and J by 2 bases, with 13 bases between the two germline ends. The germline V gene has CDR1 SGHRS and CDR2 YFSETQ. The CDR3 DNA reads TGCGCCAGCAGCTTAGGACAGAAAACCAACTATGGCTACACCTTC. Translated: CASSLGQKTNYGYTF.

The chain joins TRBV7-6 to TRBJ1-1, with 9 bases that match TRBD1. Germline values: CDR1 SGHVS, CDR2 FNYEAQ. V gave up 0 bases and J gave up 1 base; unmatched junction bases: 9. This CDR3 comprises 18 residues. The CDR3 loop reads CASSLAPQGAGANTEAFF. DNA for the CDR3: TGTGCCAGCAGCTTAGCGCCACAGGGGGCGGGGGCGAACACTGAAGCTTTCTTT.

J is TRBJ1-4 and V is TRBV2; possible D gene TRBD1, 5 bases. This CDR3 is built from 13 residues. V was pared by 8 bases and J by 7 bases, with 14 bases between. CDR1 and CDR2 from the germline V gene are SNHLY and FYNNEI. For the CDR3, the DNA is TGTGCCAGCGAGCGGAACGGGGGTGAAAAACTGTTTTTT. This sequence encodes CASERNGGEKLFF. Together with reference TRBV2 and TRBJ1-4, the CDR3 gives the full variable domain: EPEVTQTPSHQVTQMGQEVILRCVPISNHLYFYWYRQILGQKVEFLVSFYNNEISEKSEIFDDQFSVERPDGSNFTLKIRSTKLEDSAMYFCASERNGGEKLFFGSGTQLSVL.

The genes are TRBV2 and TRBJ1-2; D is possibly TRBD1 (6 bases). Trimming left V 5 bases short and J 0 bases short, with 13 bases between. The CDR3 has 15 residues. Germline lookup yields CDR1 SNHLY and CDR2 FYNNEI. The CDR3 coding sequence is TGTGCCAGCAGTTCTACAGGGTCTTCTAACTATGGCTACACCTTC. Translating gives CASSSTGSSNYGYTF. Looking up the rest from reference TRBV2 and TRBJ1-2 gives the full variable domain: EPEVTQTPSHQVTQMGQEVILRCVPISNHLYFYWYRQILGQKVEFLVSFYNNEISEKSEIFDDQFSVERPDGSNFTLKIRSTKLEDSAMYFCASSSTGSSNYGYTFGSGTRLTVV.

In this sample, this clone turned up once. The chain is built from TRBV2 and TRBJ1-2; D gene ambiguous. Trimming took off 7 bases at V and 4 bases at J, with 19 bases between the two ends. CDR1 is SNHLY and CDR2 is FYNNEI in the germline V gene. The CDR3 runs to 15 residues. The CDR3 nucleotides are TGTGCCAGCACCCCCCGGGCAGGAGGATCCTATGGCTACACCTTC. It specifies CASTPRAGGSYGYTF.

This chain uses TRBV24-1 with TRBJ1-1; the D gene is possibly TRBD1 (5 bases). CDR1 and CDR2 from the germline V gene are KGHDR and SFDVKD. V shed 7 bases and J shed 6 bases, with 17 bases lying between them. This CDR3 has 14 amino acids. The CDR3 nucleotides read TGTGCCACCAGACGGACGGGGGATGAAGCTGAAGCTTTCTTT. Translated: CATRRTGDEAEAFF.

The chain couples TRBV21-1 to TRBJ1-1; the table's D call TRBD1 went unverified against the DNA. TRBV21-1 is recorded as a pseudogene. The CDR3 is 10 amino acids. This CDR3 is CARGGTEAFF. As DNA, the CDR3 is TGTGCCCGAGGGGGAACTGAAGCTTTCTTT.

The chain employs TRBV6-5 and TRBJ2-1; 7 nucleotides agree with TRBD2. V was pared by 2 bases and J by 0 bases, with 4 bases of the junction left unmatched. The CDR3 sequence is 16 residues long. The V gene's germline CDR1 is MNHEY and CDR2 SVGAGI. CDR3 in DNA: TGTGCCAGCAGTTACAGCGGGGCCATCTCCTACAATGAGCAGTTCTTC. This gives the protein CASSYSGAISYNEQFF.

The J gene is TRBJ2-1, the V gene TRBV2; D gene uncertain. CDR1 and CDR2 from the germline V gene are SNHLY and FYNNEI. The CDR3 runs to 11 residues. Between the trimmed V and J ends, which lost 6 bases and 7 bases, there was a span of 7 bases. CDR3 nucleotides: TGTGCCAGCAGGAGTCTAAATGAGCAGTTCTTC. This gives the protein CASRSLNEQFF. Full variable domain (outside the CDR3, taken from reference TRBV2 and TRBJ2-1): EPEVTQTPSHQVTQMGQEVILRCVPISNHLYFYWYRQILGQKVEFLVSFYNNEISEKSEIFDDQFSVERPDGSNFTLKIRSTKLEDSAMYFCASRSLNEQFFGPGTRLTVL.

The chain has TRBV19 and TRBJ2-7; maybe TRBD2 (6 bases). Germline V gene sequence: CDR1 LNHDA, CDR2 SQIVND (reference sequence). With 7 bases removed from V and 0 bases from J, the gap between germline ends came to 10 bases. This CDR3 is built from 13 residues. The chain's CDR3 is CASTAGNSYEQYF. DNA of the CDR3: TGTGCCAGTACAGCGGGTAACTCCTACGAGCAGTACTTC.

V and J are TRBV16 and TRBJ1-1; 9 bases match TRBD1. This CDR3 is built from 14 residues. Germline lookup yields CDR1 KGHSY and CDR2 FQNENV. The V gene end was trimmed by 4 bases and the J gene end by 3 bases; junction bases not matched to a gene: 3. CDR3 DNA sequence: TGTGCCAGCAGCCCGGGACAGGGCTACACTGAAGCTTTCTTT. This codes for CASSPGQGYTEAFF.

J is TRBJ1-6 and V is TRBV6-1; 9 bases align to TRBD1. This CDR3 comprises 16 residues. V gave up 4 bases and J gave up 7 bases; unmatched junction bases: 8. Per germline, CDR1 MNHNS and CDR2 SASEGT. The CDR3 loop reads CASSVTGTGHNSPLHF. As DNA, the CDR3 is TGTGCCAGCAGTGTTACCGGGACAGGGCACAATTCACCCCTCCACTTT.

This chain uses TRBV28 with TRBJ1-4, with 8 bases that match TRBD1. The CDR3 is 14 residues long. Germline V CDR1 and CDR2: MDHEN, SYDVKM. V shed 3 bases, J shed 7 bases, and the junction held 4 bases outside the gene matches. The DNA of the CDR3 is TGTGCCAGCAGTTTCCCGGGACAGGCTGAAAAACTGTTTTTT. Protein product: CASSFPGQAEKLFF.

V gene TRBV18 combines with J gene TRBJ2-3; tentatively, D is TRBD2 (5 bases). The CDR3 loop spans 16 amino acids. Germline loops: CDR1 KGHSH, CDR2 LQKENI. V lost 3 bases and J 5 bases, leaving 18 bases between the germline ends. As DNA, the CDR3 is TGTGCCAGCTCACCGGGAGAGGTACTCCCCCAAGATACGCAGTATTTT. Protein: CASSPGEVLPQDTQYF. Full variable domain (rest looked up from reference TRBV18 and TRBJ2-3): NAGVMQNPRHLVRRRGQEARLRCSPMKGHSHVYWYRQLPEEGLKFMVYLQKENIIDESGMPKERFSAEFPKEGPSILRIQQVVRGDSAAYFCASSPGEVLPQDTQYFGPGTRLTVL.

The V call is TRBV19, the J call TRBJ2-2; D not certain. This CDR3 region has 15 residues. Trimming stripped 3 bases from V and 5 bases from J, with 13 bases between. Germline assignment: CDR1 LNHDA and CDR2 SQIVND (reference sequence). For the CDR3, the DNA is TGTGCCAGTAGTATGGCCCCAGTTGGTACCGGGGAGCTGTTTTTT. It translates to CASSMAPVGTGELFF.

The rearrangement joins TRBV7-8 to TRBJ1-6; 8 bases agree with TRBD1. The CDR3 totals 15 residues. Germline trimming cut 5 bases from V and 7 bases from J; bases unmatched to any gene: 7. Germline assignment: CDR1 SGHVS and CDR2 FQNEAQ. The CDR3: CASSHFDRGNSPLHF. CDR3 nucleotides: TGTGCCAGCAGCCACTTCGACAGGGGAAATTCACCCCTCCACTTT.

On this clone: Other DNA sequences within the sample encode an identical CDR3. V usage is TRBV5-6 and J usage is TRBJ2-5; TRBD1 aligns across 8 bases. J was trimmed by 4 bases and V by 0 bases; bases with no gene match: 5. CDR3 length: 15 residues. Germline CDR1 SGHDT, CDR2 YYEEEE. As DNA, the CDR3 is TGTGCCAGCAGCTTGGCCGGACAGGGAAGAGAGACCCAGTACTTC. Amino acids: CASSLAGQGRETQYF.

The J gene is TRBJ1-2, the V gene TRBV24-1; D may be TRBD1 (6 bases). CDR1 is KGHDR and CDR2 is SFDVKD in the germline V gene. There are 12 residues in the CDR3. Trimming left V 3 bases short and J 9 bases short, with 10 bases between. CDR3 loop: CATSDTQGRYTF. In DNA, the CDR3 is TGTGCCACCAGTGATACACAGGGCCGCTACACCTTC.

The rearrangement uses TRBV28 and TRBJ1-1, with D possibly being TRBD1 (5 bases). Germline values: CDR1 MDHEN, CDR2 SYDVKM. Trimming cost V 8 bases and J 1 base, with 11 bases left between them. CDR3 length: 13 residues. Written as DNA, the CDR3 is TGTGCCAGCCTGGGACTGCCGAACACTGAAGCTTTCTTT. Residues: CASLGLPNTEAFF.